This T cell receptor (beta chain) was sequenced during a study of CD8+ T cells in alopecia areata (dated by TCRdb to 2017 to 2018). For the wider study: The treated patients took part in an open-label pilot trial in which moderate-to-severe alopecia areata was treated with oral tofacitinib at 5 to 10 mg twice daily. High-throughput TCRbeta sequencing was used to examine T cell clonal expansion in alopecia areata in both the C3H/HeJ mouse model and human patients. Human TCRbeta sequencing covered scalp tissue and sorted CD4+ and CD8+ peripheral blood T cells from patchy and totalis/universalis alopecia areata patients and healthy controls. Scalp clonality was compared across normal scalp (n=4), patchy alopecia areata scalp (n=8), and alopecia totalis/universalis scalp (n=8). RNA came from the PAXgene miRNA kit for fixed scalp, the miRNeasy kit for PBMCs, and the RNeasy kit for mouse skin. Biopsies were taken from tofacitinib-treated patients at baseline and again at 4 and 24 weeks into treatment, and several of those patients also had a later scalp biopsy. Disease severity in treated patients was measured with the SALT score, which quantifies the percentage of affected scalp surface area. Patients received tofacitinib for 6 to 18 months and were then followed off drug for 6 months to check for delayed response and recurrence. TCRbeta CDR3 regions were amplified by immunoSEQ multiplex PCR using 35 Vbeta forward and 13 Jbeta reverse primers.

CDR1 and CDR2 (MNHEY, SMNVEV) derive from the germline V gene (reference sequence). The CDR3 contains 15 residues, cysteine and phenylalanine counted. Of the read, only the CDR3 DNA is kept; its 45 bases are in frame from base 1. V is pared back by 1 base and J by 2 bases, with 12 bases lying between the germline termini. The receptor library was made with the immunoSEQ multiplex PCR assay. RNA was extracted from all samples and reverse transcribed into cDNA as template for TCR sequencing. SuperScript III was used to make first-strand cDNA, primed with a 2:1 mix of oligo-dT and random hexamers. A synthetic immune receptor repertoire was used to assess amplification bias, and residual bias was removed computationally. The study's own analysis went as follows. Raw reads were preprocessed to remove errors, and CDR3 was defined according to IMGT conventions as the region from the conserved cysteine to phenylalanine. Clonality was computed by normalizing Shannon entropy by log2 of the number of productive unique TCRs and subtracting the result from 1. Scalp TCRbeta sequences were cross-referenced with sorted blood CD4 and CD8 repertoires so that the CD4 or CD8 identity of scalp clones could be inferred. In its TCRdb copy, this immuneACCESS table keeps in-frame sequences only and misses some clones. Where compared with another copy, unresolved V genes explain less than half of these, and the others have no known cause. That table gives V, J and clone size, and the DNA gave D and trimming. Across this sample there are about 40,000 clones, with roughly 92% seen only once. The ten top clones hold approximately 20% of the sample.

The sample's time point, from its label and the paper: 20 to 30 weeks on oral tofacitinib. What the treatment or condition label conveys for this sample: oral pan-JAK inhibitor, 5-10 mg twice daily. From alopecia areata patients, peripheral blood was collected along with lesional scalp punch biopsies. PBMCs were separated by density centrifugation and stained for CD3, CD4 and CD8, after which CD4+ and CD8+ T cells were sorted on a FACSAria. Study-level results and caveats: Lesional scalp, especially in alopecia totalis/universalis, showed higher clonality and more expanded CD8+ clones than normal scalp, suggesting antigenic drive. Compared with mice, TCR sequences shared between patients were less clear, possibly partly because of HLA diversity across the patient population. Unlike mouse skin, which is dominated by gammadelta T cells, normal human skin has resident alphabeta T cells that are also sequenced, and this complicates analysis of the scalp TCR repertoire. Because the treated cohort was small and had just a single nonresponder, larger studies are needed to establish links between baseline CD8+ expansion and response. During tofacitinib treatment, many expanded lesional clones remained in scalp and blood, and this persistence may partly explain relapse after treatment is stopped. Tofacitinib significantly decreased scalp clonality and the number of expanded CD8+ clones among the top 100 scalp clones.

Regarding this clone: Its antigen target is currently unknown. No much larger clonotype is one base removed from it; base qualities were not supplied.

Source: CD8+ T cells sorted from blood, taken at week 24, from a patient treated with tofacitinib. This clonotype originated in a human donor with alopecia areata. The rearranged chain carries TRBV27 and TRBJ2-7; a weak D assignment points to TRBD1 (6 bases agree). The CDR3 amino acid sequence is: CASSLFAGVAYEQYF. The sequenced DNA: TGTGCCAGCAGTTTATTCGCAGGGGTCGCCTACGAGCAGTACTTC.